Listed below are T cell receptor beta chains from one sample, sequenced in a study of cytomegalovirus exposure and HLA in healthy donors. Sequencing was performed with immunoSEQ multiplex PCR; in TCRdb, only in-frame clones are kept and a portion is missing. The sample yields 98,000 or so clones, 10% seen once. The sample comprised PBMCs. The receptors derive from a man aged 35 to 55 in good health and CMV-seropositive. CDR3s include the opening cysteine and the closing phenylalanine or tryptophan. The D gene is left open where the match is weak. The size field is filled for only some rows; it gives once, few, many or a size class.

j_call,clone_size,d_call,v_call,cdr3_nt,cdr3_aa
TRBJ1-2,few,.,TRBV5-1,TGCGCCAGCAGCCCCCAACCCGGGACAAGAGCCTATGGCTACACCTTC,CASSPQPGTRAYGYTF
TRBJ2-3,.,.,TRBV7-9,TGTGCCAGCGATCACGTAGGGGGCACAGATACGCAGTATTTT,CASDHVGGTDTQYF
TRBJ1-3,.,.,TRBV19,TGTGCCAGTACCCCTCGGGGACACTCCTCTGGAAACACCATATATTTT,CASTPRGHSSGNTIYF
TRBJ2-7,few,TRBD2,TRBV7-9,TGTGCCAGCAGCTTAGAGGGGCTAGCGGGAGGAGAGCAGTACTTC,CASSLEGLAGGEQYF
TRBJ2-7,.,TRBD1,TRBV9,TGTGCCAGCAGCGGAGAGGGGACAGGGTTCTACGAGCAGTACTTC,CASSGEGTGFYEQYF
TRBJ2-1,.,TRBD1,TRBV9,TGTGCCAGCAGCGTTTCCGACAGGGACGTGCTCTTC,CASSVSDRDVLF
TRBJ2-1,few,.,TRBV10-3,TGTGCCATCAGTGAGTCGAGAGGTTCCTCCTACAATGAGCAGTTCTTC,CAISESRGSSYNEQFF
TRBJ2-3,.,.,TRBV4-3,TGCGCCAGCAGCCAAAGGGCAAGCGGTGAGGGCACAGATACGCAGTATTTT,CASSQRASGEGTDTQYF
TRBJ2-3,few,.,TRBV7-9,TGTGCCAGCAGCCCCCGCAGATTCGGCACAGATACGCAGTATTTT,CASSPRRFGTDTQYF
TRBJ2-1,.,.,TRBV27,TGTGCCAGCAGACATACAGGGCCCAATGAGCAGTTCTTC,CASRHTGPNEQFF
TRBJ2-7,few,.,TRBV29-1,TGCAGCGTTCCGAAGGTGGTGGACAGCTCCTACGAGCAGTACTTC,CSVPKVVDSSYEQYF
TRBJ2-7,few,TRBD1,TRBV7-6,TGTGCCAGCTCCCGATCGGGACAGCTCTACGAGCAGTACTTC,CASSRSGQLYEQYF
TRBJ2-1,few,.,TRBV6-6,TGTGCCAGCATGGCGGGCTCCTACAATGAGCAGTTCTTC,CASMAGSYNEQFF
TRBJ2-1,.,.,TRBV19,TGTGCCAGTAGTCCCGCACTGAGCTCCTACAATGAGCAGTTCTTC,CASSPALSSYNEQFF
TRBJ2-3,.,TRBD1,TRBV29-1,TGCAGCGTAGACAGGGGGGGGACAGATACGCAGTATTTT,CSVDRGGTDTQYF
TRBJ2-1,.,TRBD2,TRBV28,TGTGCCAGCAGTTTAGGGACTAGCGTAGAGCAGTTCTTC,CASSLGTSVEQFF
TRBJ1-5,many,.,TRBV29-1,TGCAGCGTTGGAGACGGGGTTCTGGGCAATCAGCCCCAGCATTTT,CSVGDGVLGNQPQHF
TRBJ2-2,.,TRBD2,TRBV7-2,TGTGCCAGCAGCGCTAGCGGAAACACCGGGGAGCTGTTTTTT,CASSASGNTGELFF
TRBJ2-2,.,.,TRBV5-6,TGTGCCAGCAGCTTTGGCGGCAGGACACCTCCCGGGGAGCTGTTTTTT,CASSFGGRTPPGELFF
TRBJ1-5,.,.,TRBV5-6,TGTGCCAGCAGCTTGGTGCACGGGAATCAGCCCCAGCATTTT,CASSLVHGNQPQHF
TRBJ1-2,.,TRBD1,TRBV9,TGTGCCAGCAGCGGACATCAGGGGGCTCGAGGCTACACCTTC,CASSGHQGARGYTF
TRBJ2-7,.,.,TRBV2,TGTGCCAGCAGCGTTTATAAAACCTACGAGCAGTACTTC,CASSVYKTYEQYF
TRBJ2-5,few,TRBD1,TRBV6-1,TGTGCCAGCAGCGGGACAGGGGCAAGGGAGCAGTACTTC,CASSGTGAREQYF
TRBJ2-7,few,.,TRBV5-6,TGTGCCAGCAGCTTCCCAGGATCCTACGAGCAGTACTTC,CASSFPGSYEQYF
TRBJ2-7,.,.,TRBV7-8,TGTGCCAGCAGCTTAGAGCGGGTGAGGCCCTACGAGCAGTACTTC,CASSLERVRPYEQYF
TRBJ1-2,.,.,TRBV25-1,TGTGCCAGCAGTGAATCAAGACAGTTGAACTATGGCTACACCTTC,CASSESRQLNYGYTF
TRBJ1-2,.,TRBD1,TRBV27,TGTGCCAGCAGCTTGGACAGGAACTATGGCTACACCTTC,CASSLDRNYGYTF
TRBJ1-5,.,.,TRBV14,TGTGCCAGCAGCCAAGATCGAGATCAGCCCCAGCATTTT,CASSQDRDQPQHF
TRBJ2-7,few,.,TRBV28,TGTGCCAGCACCAGGGGCTACGAGCAGTACTTC,CASTRGYEQYF
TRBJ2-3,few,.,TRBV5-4,TGTGCCAGCAGCTTGGTTGGGGGACTTAGCACAGATACGCAGTATTTT,CASSLVGGLSTDTQYF
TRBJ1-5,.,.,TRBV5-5,TGTGCCAGCAGCTTGGGGCAGGTAGGCAATCAGCCCCAGCATTTT,CASSLGQVGNQPQHF
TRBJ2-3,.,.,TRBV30,TGTGCCTGCGATAGCGGCTTAGCGGATACGCAGTATTTT,CACDSGLADTQYF